This T cell receptor beta chain was recorded in a study of beta chain bispecific antibodies for T cell cancers. Study-wide context: Surviving healthy donor T cells from leukemia-line and bispecific antibody cocultures were TRBV-sequenced for family depletion. Surface TRBV12 (TRBV12-3) was on Jurkat, TRBV5-5 on HPB-ALL. The study's findings and limits: The leukemia cells, rather than normal T cells, gave most of the targeted TRBV signal.

Clonotype quantities came from unique molecular identifier barcode counts. TCRdb reprocessed the 5' RACE reads via MiXCR and lists one record per CDR3 protein. Of about 18,000 distinct CDR3 sequences listed, over 2% are singletons. V lost 0 bases and J lost 9, with 15 bases in between. CDR3 length equals 15 residues. Germline lookup yields CDR1 SGHDN and CDR2 FVKESK. This clonotype was observed at least ten times. Antigen: not known. Expansion lasted 3 days, with either anti-CD3 antibody OKT3 or CD3/CD28 beads. Each coculture: roughly 50,000 target cells, roughly 50,000 normal T cells, bispecific antibody.

The sequence was obtained from a human donor in good health. Some clones in this sample may be carry-over from other donors' samples. Input material: healthy donor T cells cultured with leukemia cells. The V call is TRBV14, the J call TRBJ2-1, with TRBD1 as a possible D gene (5 bases). In DNA form, the CDR3 reads TGTGCCAGCAGCCAAGAGGGGCTAGTCATAAGTGAGCAGTTCTTC. Its translation: CASSQEGLVISEQFF.